The sample holds a few counts of the clone carrying this TCR beta chain. Molecular barcoding with unique molecular identifiers was used for the TCRbeta library. TCRdb independently ran MiXCR on the PCR reads; one entry per CDR3 protein. Of around 360,000 distinct CDR3 sequences in the sample, around 10% were seen once. The source of the sample is a study of T-cell reconstitution after alpha-beta-depleted transplantation in children. The clonotype was recovered from a human donor who donated a stem cell graft to a child with acute lymphoblastic leukemia. The sample here was PBMCs from the stem cell graft donor, taken from the stem cell graft.

This CDR3 is CASSQEGGGSYEQYF. CDR3 in DNA: TGTGCCAGCAGCCAAGAGGGAGGGGGCTCCTACGAGCAGTACTTC. V and J are TRBV4-2 and TRBJ2-7; D is perhaps TRBD2 (7 bases). The CDR3 extends over 15 amino acids. Germline V gene sequence: CDR1 LGHNA, CDR2 YNFKEQ. V was trimmed by 0 bases and J by 0 bases, leaving 9 bases between them.